Here is one TCR beta chain with its context. These data originate in a study of identical twins. A single record per CDR3 protein comes from TCRdb applying MiXCR to the 5' RACE reads. Counted here are some 600,000 distinct CDR3 sequences, around 7.4% occurring once; the ten biggest clones make up 1.6%. These same data were also listed under a study on yellow fever vaccine responses in identical twins.

The receptor comes from a woman aged 18-29 years in good health. What was sequenced was PBMCs.

The CDR3 bases are TGCGCCAGCAGCGCCCCTTTCGGGAAGACCCAGTACTTC. This translates into CASSAPFGKTQYF. The V and J genes are TRBV5-1 and TRBJ2-5; D possibly corresponds to TRBD2 (5 bases). This CDR3 has 13 residues. Trimming removed 4 bases from V and 6 bases from J, with 13 bases in between. CDR1 SGHRS and CDR2 YFSETQ come from the germline V gene.